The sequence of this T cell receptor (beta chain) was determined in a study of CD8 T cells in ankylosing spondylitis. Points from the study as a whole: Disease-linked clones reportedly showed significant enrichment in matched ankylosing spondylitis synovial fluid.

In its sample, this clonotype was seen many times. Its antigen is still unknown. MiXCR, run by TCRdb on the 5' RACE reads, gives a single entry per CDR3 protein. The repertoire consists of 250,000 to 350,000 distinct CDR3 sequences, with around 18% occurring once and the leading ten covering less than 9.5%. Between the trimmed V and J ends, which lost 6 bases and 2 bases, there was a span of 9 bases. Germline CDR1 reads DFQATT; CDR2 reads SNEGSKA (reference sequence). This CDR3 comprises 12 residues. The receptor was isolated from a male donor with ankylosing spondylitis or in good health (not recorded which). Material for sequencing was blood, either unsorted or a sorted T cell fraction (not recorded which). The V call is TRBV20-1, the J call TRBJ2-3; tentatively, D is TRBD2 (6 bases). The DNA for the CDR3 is TGCAGTGCCCGCGGGGACACAGATACGCAGTATTTT. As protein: CSARGDTDTQYF.